These 15 T cell receptor beta chains originate from one sample sequenced in a study of a mutant IDH1 vaccine in newly diagnosed glioma. The method was immunoSEQ multiplex PCR; TCRdb's version includes in-frame clones alone and lacks a portion of them. In the table there are around 60,000 clones, about 91% of which are singletons. Regarding time point: baseline, week 1 (first vaccination visit). The treatment here: pre-vaccination baseline after standard-of-care therapy. The sequencing here drew on PBMCs, taken from a glioma patient treated with radiotherapy, temozolomide or both. All receptors derive from a man between 45 and 60 years old with glioma.

The genes are TRBV9 and TRBJ1-5; D remains unclear. From germline, CDR1 is SGDLS and CDR2 YYNGEE. The CDR3 consists of 14 residues. Trimming removed 0 bases from V and 2 bases from J, with 6 bases in between. DNA for the CDR3: TGTGCCAGCAGCGTAGATATTGGCAATCAGCCCCAGCATTTT. It is translated as CASSVDIGNQPQHF.

This clone was observed a single time. V and J are TRBV15 and TRBJ2-6; 7 nucleotides agree with TRBD2. From germline, CDR1 is LNHNV and CDR2 YYDKDF (reference sequence). The CDR3 runs to 18 residues. V shed 5 bases and J 1 base; nucleotides not matched to a gene: 11. CDR3 nucleotides: TGTGCCACCAGCCATTCGGGGGGAGAGACGTCTGGGGCCAACGTCCTGACTTTC. Protein sequence: CATSHSGGETSGANVLTF.

The J gene is TRBJ1-2, the V gene TRBV11-2; tentatively, D is TRBD1 (5 bases). The CDR3 consists of 15 residues. Between the trimmed V and J ends, which lost 5 bases and 8 bases, there was a span of 21 bases. In germline, CDR1 is SGHAT, CDR2 FQNNGV. DNA for the CDR3: TGTGCCAGCAGCCCTCGCGGAGGGGACCTTAACGGCTACACCTTC. Amino acid sequence: CASSPRGGDLNGYTF.

The chain combines TRBV4-1 with TRBJ2-2; 9 bases match TRBD2. The CDR3 sequence is 19 residues long. Germline CDR1 is MGHRA and CDR2 is YSYEKL. After removal of 0 bases from V and 4 bases from J, the junction contained 12 bases not matched to a gene. CDR3 coding DNA: TGCGCCAGCAGCCAAGATCTTCTGGCGGGGGGGATAGTCACCGGGGAGCTGTTTTTT. This translates into CASSQDLLAGGIVTGELFF.

The chain carries TRBV12-5 and TRBJ1-1; D is undetermined. The CDR3 runs 11 residues. Germline values: CDR1 LGHNT, CDR2 FRNRAP. The V end was cut by 5 bases, the J end by 5 bases, with 6 bases between. The CDR3 coding sequence is TGTGCTAGTGGTGGCGGGACTGAAGCTTTCTTT. This translates into CASGGGTEAFF. The whole variable domain, filled in from reference TRBV12-5 and TRBJ1-1, reads DARVTQTPRHKVTEMGQEVTMRCQPILGHNTVFWYRQTMMQGLELLAYFRNRAPLDDSGMPKDRFSAEMPDATLATLKIQPSEPRDSAVYFCASGGGTEAFFGQGTRLTVV.

The J gene is TRBJ1-5, the V gene TRBV7-9; unclear D gene. This CDR3 contains 12 residues. Trimming shortened V by 6 bases and J by 0 bases, and 3 bases separated the two germline ends. Germline loops: CDR1 SEHNR, CDR2 FQNEAQ (reference sequence). CDR3 DNA: TGTGCCAGCAGTTATAGCAATCAGCCCCAGCATTTT. This translates into CASSYSNQPQHF. The full variable domain, in which reference TRBV7-9 and TRBJ1-5 provide the parts outside the CDR3, is DTGVSQNPRHKITKRGQNVTFRCDPISEHNRLYWYRQTLGQGPEFLTYFQNEAQLEKSRLLSDRFSAERPKGSFSTLEIQRTEQGDSAMYLCASSYSNQPQHFGDGTRLSIL.

The J gene is TRBJ2-5, the V gene TRBV15; a possible D gene is TRBD2 (6 bases). The CDR3 contains 14 residues. The germline gives CDR1 LNHNV, CDR2 YYDKDF (reference sequence). The V gene lost 0 bases and the J gene lost 11 bases, with 16 bases spanning the gap. The CDR3 protein is CATSRDLDSGPQYF. CDR3 bases: TGTGCCACCAGCAGAGATCTGGATAGCGGACCTCAGTACTTC.

This sequence joins TRBV18 and TRBJ2-7, with 7 bases matching TRBD1. The CDR3 is made up of 14 amino acids. The V gene end was trimmed by 2 bases and the J gene end by 3 bases; junction bases not matched to a gene: 4. Germline CDR1 reads KGHSH; CDR2 reads LQKENI. CDR3 residues: CASSPRTGDYEQYF. The CDR3 DNA is TGTGCCAGCTCACCAAGGACAGGCGACTACGAGCAGTACTTC.

The chain joins TRBV11-3 to TRBJ2-3; D is perhaps TRBD1 or TRBD2 (6 bases each). The CDR3 consists of 16 residues. The V gene's germline CDR1 is SGHNT and CDR2 YENEEA. Trimming left V 1 base short and J 2 bases short, with 13 bases between. CDR3 coding DNA: TGTGCCAGCAGCTTAGGGGGGGCCGCCCCCACAGATACGCAGTATTTT. Amino acids: CASSLGGAAPTDTQYF.

This chain joins TRBV5-1 and TRBJ2-7; 7 bases are shared with TRBD2. The CDR3 has 18 amino acids. Germline values: CDR1 SGHRS, CDR2 YFSETQ. The V gene end was trimmed by 4 bases and the J gene end by 5 bases; junction bases not matched to a gene: 21. CDR3 bases: TGCGCCAGCAGCCTGGGGTTTCGGGACGGGGGGACCGTTAACGAGCAGTACTTC. It specifies CASSLGFRDGGTVNEQYF.

V usage is TRBV27 and J usage is TRBJ2-7; 7 bases fit TRBD1. The V gene's germline CDR1 is MNHEY and CDR2 SMNVEV (reference sequence). The CDR3 is made up of 13 amino acids. V shed 9 bases, J shed 0 bases, and the junction held 5 bases outside the gene matches. CDR3 protein: CASADRASYEQYF. The CDR3 DNA sequence: TGTGCCAGTGCAGACAGGGCCTCCTACGAGCAGTACTTC.

The V call is TRBV28, the J call TRBJ2-1, with D uncertain. Deletions cut 2 bases from V and 10 bases from J, with 6 bases between. The CDR3 sequence is 11 residues long. Germline V gives CDR1 MDHEN, CDR2 SYDVKM. The CDR3 DNA follows: TGTGCCAGCAGTTTACTAAAGGAGCAGTTCTTC. Protein sequence: CASSLLKEQFF.

The chain carries TRBV5-1 and TRBJ1-4, with 7 positions matching TRBD1. V shed 0 bases and J 3 bases; nucleotides not matched to a gene: 2. The germline CDR1 and CDR2 sequences are SGHRS and YFSETQ. The CDR3 length is 15 residues. CDR3 DNA: TGCGCCAGCAGCTTGGCCGGGACAGCTAATGAAAAACTGTTTTTT. Its translation: CASSLAGTANEKLFF. Variable domain in full (rest from reference TRBV5-1 and TRBJ1-4): KAGVTQTPRYLIKTRGQQVTLSCSPISGHRSVSWYQQTPGQGLQFLFEYFSETQRNKGNFPGRFSGRQFSNSRSEMNVSTLELGDSALYLCASSLAGTANEKLFFGSGTQLSVL.

The chain has TRBV27 and TRBJ2-2; D ambiguous. CDR3 length: 14 amino acids. Germline V gives CDR1 MNHEY, CDR2 SMNVEV (reference sequence). Trimming stripped 7 bases from V and 0 bases from J, with 9 bases between. In nucleotides, the CDR3 is TGTGCCAGCAAGATTGAGACGAACACCGGGGAGCTGTTTTTT. Residues: CASKIETNTGELFF.

The V call is TRBV14, the J call TRBJ2-3, with a weak D call TRBD1 (5 bases). Trimming stripped 5 bases from V and 2 bases from J, with 23 bases between. CDR3 size: 18 residues. CDR1 is SGHDN and CDR2 is FVKESK in the germline V gene. CDR3 sequence: CASSSRRQGPFSTDTQYF. The DNA for the CDR3 is TGTGCCAGCAGCTCACGCCGGCAGGGCCCTTTCTCCACAGATACGCAGTATTTT.